Reported below is one TCR beta chain. The germline CDR1 and CDR2 sequences are SNHLY and FYNNEI. The CDR3 runs to 13 residues. The V end was cut by 7 bases, the J end by 3 bases, with 12 bases between. Reverse transcribed after extraction, RNA yielded cDNA as the sequencing template. The assay was immunoSEQ multiplex PCR, and TCRdb's table has in-frame clones only and misses some. This table has fewer than 250,000 clones, around 62% appearing once. Investigators sorted PBMCs to obtain both CD4+ and CD8+ T cells. This sample was included in a study of CD8+ T cells in alopecia areata. In the study overall: It was 6 to 18 months of tofacitinib, and then there were 6 months off drug.

The sample consisted of CD4+ T cells sorted from blood, taken at week 0. The TCR was taken from a human donor with alopecia areata. The chain employs TRBV2 and TRBJ1-1; no definite D call. Here the CDR3 reads CASTNTPDTEAFF. In nucleotides, the CDR3 is TGTGCCAGCACTAACACACCGGACACTGAAGCTTTCTTT.